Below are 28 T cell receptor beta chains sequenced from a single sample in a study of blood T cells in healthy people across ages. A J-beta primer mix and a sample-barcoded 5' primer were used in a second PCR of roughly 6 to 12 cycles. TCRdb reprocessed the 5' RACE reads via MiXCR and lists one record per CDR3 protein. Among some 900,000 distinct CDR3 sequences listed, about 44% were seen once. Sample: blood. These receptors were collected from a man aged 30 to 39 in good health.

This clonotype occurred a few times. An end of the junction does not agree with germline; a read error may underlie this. CDR3 nucleotides: TGCGCCAGCACCCAATCGCGGGGCTCCTACAATGAGCAGTTCTTC. This encodes CASTQSRGSYNEQFF. This chain uses TRBV4-3 with TRBJ2-1, with a tentative D call TRBD2 (6 bases). This CDR3 spans 15 amino acids. CDR1 is LGHNA, CDR2 YSLEER, per germline.

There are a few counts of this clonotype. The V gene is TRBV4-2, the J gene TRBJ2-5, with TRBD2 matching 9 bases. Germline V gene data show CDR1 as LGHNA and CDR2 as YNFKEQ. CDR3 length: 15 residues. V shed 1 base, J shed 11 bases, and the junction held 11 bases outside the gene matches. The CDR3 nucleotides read TGTGCCAGCAGCCAAGGCGGGGGGGCAGTCAATGAGCAGTACTTC. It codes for CASSQGGGAVNEQYF.

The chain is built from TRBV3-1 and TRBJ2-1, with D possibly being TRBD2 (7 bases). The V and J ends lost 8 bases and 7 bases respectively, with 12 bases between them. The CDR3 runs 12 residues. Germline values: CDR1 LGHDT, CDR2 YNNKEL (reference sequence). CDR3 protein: CASERGGNEQFF. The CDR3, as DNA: TGTGCCAGCGAGAGGGGGGGGAATGAGCAGTTCTTC.

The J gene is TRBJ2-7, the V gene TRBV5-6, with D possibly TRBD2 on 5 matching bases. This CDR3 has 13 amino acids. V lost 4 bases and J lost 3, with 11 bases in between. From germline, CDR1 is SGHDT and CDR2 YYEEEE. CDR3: CASSPDGIYEQYF. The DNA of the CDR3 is TGTGCCAGCAGCCCGGACGGGATCTACGAGCAGTACTTC.

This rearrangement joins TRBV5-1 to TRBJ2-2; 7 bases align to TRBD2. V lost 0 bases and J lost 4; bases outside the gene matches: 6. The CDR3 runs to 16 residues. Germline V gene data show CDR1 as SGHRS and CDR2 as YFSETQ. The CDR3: CASSLVAGVATGELFF. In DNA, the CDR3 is TGCGCCAGCAGCTTGGTGGCGGGGGTCGCCACCGGGGAGCTGTTTTTT.

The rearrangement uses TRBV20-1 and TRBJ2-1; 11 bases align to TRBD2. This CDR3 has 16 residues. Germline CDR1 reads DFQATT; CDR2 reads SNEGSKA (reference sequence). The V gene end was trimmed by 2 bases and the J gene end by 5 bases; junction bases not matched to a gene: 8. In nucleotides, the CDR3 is TGCAGTGCTAGAATGGGTAGCGGGGGGGTTAACAATGAGCAGTTCTTC. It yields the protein CSARMGSGGVNNEQFF.

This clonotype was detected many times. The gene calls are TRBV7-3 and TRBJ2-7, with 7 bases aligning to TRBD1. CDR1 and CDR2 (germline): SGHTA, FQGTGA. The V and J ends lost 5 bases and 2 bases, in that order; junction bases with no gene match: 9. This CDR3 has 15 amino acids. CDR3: CASSPRPTGPYEQYF. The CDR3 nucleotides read TGTGCCAGCAGCCCTCGCCCGACAGGGCCCTACGAGCAGTACTTC.

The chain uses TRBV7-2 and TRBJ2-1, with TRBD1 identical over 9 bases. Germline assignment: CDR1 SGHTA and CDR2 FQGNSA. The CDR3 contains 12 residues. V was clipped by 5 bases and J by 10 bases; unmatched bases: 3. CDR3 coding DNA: TGTGCCAGCAGCACGACAGGGGGGGAGCAGTTCTTC. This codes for CASSTTGGEQFF.

CDR3 in DNA: TGCAGCGTTGAAGACGTCCAGGGAGGAGCAGATACGCAGTATTTT. Translation gives CSVEDVQGGADTQYF. V usage is TRBV29-1 and J usage is TRBJ2-3; tentative D call: TRBD2 (6 bases). Germline V CDR1 and CDR2: SQVTM, ANQGSEA. The CDR3 consists of 15 residues. The germline V and J ends were trimmed by 0 bases and 4 bases, with 14 bases remaining between them.

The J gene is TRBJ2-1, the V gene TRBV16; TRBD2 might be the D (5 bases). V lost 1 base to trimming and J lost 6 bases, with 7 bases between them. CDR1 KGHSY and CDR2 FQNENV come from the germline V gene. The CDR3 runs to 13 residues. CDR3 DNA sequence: TGTGCCAGCAGCCAATTGGAGGCCAATGAGCAGTTCTTC. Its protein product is CASSQLEANEQFF.

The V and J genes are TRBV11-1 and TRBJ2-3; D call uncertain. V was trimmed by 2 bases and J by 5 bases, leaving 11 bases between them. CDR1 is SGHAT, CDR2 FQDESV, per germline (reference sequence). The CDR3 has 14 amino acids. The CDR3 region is CASSLSTWGDTQYF. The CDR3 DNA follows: TGTGCCAGCAGCTTATCCACCTGGGGAGATACGCAGTATTTT. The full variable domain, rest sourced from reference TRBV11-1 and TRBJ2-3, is EAEVAQSPRYKITEKSQAVAFWCDPISGHATLYWYRQILGQGPELLVQFQDESVVDDSQLPKDRFSAERLKGVDSTLKIQPAELGDSAMYLCASSLSTWGDTQYFGPGTRLTVL.

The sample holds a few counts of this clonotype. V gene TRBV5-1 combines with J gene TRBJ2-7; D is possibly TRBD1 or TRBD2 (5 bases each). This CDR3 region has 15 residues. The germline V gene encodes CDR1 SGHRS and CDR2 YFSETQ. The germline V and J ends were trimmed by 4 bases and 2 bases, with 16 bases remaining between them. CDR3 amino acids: CASSLDGGKAYEQYF. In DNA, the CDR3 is TGCGCCAGCAGCCTGGATGGGGGTAAGGCCTACGAGCAGTACTTC.

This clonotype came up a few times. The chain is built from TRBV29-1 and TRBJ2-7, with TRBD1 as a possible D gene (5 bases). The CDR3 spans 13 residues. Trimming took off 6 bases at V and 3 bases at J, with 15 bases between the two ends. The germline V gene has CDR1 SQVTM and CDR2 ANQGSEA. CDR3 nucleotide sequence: TGCAGCGTGCCCGGCGACAGCTTCTACGAGCAGTACTTC. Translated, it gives CSVPGDSFYEQYF.

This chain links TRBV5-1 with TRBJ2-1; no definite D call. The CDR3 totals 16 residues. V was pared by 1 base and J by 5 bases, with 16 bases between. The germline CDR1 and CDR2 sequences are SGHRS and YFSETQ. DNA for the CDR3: TGCGCCAGCAGCTTGCCCCCCGGGCACAAGAACAATGAGCAGTTCTTC. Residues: CASSLPPGHKNNEQFF.

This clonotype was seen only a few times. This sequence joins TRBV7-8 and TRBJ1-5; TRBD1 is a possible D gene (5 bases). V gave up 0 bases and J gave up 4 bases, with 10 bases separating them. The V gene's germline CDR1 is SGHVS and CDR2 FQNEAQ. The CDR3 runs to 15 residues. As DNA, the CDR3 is TGTGCCAGCAGCTTAGCCAGGGCAGTTAATCAGCCCCAGCATTTT. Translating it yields CASSLARAVNQPQHF.

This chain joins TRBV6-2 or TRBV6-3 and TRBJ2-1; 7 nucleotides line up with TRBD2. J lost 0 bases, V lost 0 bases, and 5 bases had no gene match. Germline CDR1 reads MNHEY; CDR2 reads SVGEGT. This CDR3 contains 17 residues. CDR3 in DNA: TGTGCCAGCAGTTACTCCCGGCGGGACTACTCCTACAATGAGCAGTTCTTC. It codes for CASSYSRRDYSYNEQFF.

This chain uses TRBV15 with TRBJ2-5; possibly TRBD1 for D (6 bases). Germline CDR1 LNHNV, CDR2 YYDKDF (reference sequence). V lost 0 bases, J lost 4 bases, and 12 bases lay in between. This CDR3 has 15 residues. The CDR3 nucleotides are TGTGCCACCAGCAGAGATAAGGCCAGGGGAGAGACCCAGTACTTC. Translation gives CATSRDKARGETQYF.

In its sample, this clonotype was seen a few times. The CDR3: CASSQDSGRGYTF. The DNA for the CDR3 is TGTGCCAGCAGCCAAGATTCAGGTCGTGGCTACACCTTC. The J gene is TRBJ1-2, the V gene TRBV3-1, with no clear D. V lost 0 bases and J lost 7, with 9 bases in between. This CDR3 has 13 amino acids. Germline CDR1 is LGHDT and CDR2 is YNNKEL (reference sequence).

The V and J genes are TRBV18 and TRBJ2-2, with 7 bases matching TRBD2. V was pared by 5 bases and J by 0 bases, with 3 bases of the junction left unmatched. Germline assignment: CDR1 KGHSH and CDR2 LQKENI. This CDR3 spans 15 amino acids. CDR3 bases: TGTGCCAGCTCAAGCGGGGCGGCGAACACCGGGGAGCTGTTTTTT. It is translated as CASSSGAANTGELFF.

In DNA, the CDR3 is TGCAGTGCTAAGACAGCGACCGCTAACTATGGCTACACCTTC. Translated, it gives CSAKTATANYGYTF. The rearrangement links TRBV20-1 to TRBJ1-2; TRBD1 is a possible D gene (5 bases). V shed 4 bases and J shed 0 bases, with 12 bases lying between them. In germline, CDR1 is DFQATT, CDR2 SNEGSKA (reference sequence). The CDR3 has 14 amino acids.

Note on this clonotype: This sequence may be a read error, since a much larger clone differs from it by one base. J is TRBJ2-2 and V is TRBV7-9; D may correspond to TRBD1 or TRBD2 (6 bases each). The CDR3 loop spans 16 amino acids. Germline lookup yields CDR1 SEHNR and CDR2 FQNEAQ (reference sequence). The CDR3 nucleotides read TGTGCCGGCAGCCCGTGGGGGGCTAAGAACACCGGGGAGCTGTTTTTT. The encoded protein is CAGSPWGAKNTGELFF.

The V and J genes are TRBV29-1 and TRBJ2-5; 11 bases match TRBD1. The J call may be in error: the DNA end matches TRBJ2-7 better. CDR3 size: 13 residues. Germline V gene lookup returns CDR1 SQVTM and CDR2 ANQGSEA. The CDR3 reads CSVPGQGVYEQYF. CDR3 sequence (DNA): TGCAGCGTTCCGGGACAGGGGGTATACGAGCAGTACTTC.

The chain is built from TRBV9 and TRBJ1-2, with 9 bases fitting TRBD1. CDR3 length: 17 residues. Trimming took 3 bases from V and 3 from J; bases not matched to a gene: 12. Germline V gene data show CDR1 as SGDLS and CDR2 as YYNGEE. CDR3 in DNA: TGTGCCAGCAGCGGAGACTCCCGGGACAGGGAGCACTATGGCTACACCTTC. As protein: CASSGDSRDREHYGYTF.

The CDR3 region is CSVEGSTGELFF. DNA for the CDR3: TGCAGCGTTGAGGGGTCGACCGGGGAGCTGTTTTTT. The chain employs TRBV29-1 and TRBJ2-2, with D unclear. V dropped 3 bases and J dropped 5 bases, with 7 bases sitting between them. The CDR3 runs to 12 residues. The V gene's germline CDR1 is SQVTM and CDR2 ANQGSEA.

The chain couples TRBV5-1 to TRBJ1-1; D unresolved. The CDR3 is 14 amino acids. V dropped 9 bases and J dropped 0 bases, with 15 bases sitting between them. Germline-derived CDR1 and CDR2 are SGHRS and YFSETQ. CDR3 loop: CATSHGMVNTEAFF. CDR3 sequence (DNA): TGCGCCACCTCCCACGGGATGGTGAACACTGAAGCTTTCTTT.

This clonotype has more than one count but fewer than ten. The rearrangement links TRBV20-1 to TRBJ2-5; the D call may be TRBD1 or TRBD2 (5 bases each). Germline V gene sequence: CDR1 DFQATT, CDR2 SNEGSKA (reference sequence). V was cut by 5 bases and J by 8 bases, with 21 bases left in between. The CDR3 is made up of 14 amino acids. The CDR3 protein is CSAGRDGTSGTQYF. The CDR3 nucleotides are TGCAGTGCTGGAAGGGACGGCACGTCAGGAACCCAGTACTTC.

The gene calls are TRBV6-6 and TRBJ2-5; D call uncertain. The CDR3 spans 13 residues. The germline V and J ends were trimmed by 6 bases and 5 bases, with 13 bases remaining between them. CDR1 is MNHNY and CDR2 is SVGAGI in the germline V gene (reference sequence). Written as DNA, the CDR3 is TGTGCCAGCAGCCCGGGTCCTCGGGAGACCCAGTACTTC. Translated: CASSPGPRETQYF.

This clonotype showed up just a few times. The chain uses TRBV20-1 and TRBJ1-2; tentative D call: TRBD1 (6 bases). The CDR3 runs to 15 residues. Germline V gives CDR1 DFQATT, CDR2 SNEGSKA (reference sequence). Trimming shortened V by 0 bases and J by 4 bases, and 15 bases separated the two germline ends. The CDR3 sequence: CSARDPGGASYGYTF. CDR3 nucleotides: TGCAGTGCTAGAGATCCTGGGGGGGCGAGCTATGGCTACACCTTC.